Shown below are 23 T cell receptor beta chains from a single sample sequenced in a study of tumor-infiltrating lymphocytes in localized non-small cell lung cancer. Sequencing was performed with immunoSEQ multiplex PCR; in TCRdb, only in-frame clones are kept and a portion is missing. The table shows around 15,000 clones, with approximately 80% occurring only once. What was sequenced was uninvolved lung tissue not adjacent to the tumor. Every receptor here comes from a human donor with non-small cell lung cancer.

V gene TRBV28 combines with J gene TRBJ1-3, with D unresolved. The length of the CDR3 is 12 residues. Trimming took 3 bases from V and 4 from J, leaving 4 bases between them. The V gene's germline CDR1 is MDHEN and CDR2 SYDVKM. DNA for the CDR3: TGTGCCAGCAGTTTGGGGGGAAACACCATATATTTT. Its protein product is CASSLGGNTIYF.

This clone was detected only once. The chain combines TRBV4-1 with TRBJ2-5; D assignment may be TRBD1 or TRBD2 (5 bases each). The CDR3 loop spans 16 amino acids. Trimming removed 0 bases at V and 1 base at J, with 12 bases between. CDR1 MGHRA and CDR2 YSYEKL come from the germline V gene. CDR3 sequence: CASSQDYPGPQETQYF. CDR3 in DNA: TGCGCCAGCAGCCAAGATTATCCGGGACCCCAAGAGACCCAGTACTTC.

The gene calls are TRBV6-5 and TRBJ2-1, with D tentatively TRBD1 (5 bases). In germline, CDR1 is MNHEY, CDR2 SVGAGI. The CDR3 extends over 15 amino acids. V shed 6 bases and J shed 0 bases, with 12 bases lying between them. The CDR3 bases are TGTGCCAGCAGCCGACAGCTGAGCTCCTACAATGAGCAGTTCTTC. Its translation: CASSRQLSSYNEQFF.

The CDR3 spells CASSLDPYNTDTQYF. The CDR3 bases are TGTGCCAGCAGCTTAGATCCGTATAACACAGATACGCAGTATTTT. The chain links TRBV11-2 to TRBJ2-3; D remains unclear. The V gene lost 0 bases and the J gene lost 2 bases, with 9 bases spanning the gap. The CDR3 extends over 15 amino acids. Germline assignment: CDR1 SGHAT and CDR2 FQNNGV.

This clone appeared once. V usage is TRBV19 and J usage is TRBJ2-1; 10 nucleotides agree with TRBD2. This CDR3 comprises 15 residues. Germline lookup yields CDR1 LNHDA and CDR2 SQIVND (reference sequence). Germline trimming cut 5 bases from V and 9 bases from J; bases unmatched to any gene: 10. The CDR3 region has the DNA TGTGCCAGTAGTCCCTCAGCGGGAGGGTCGGGTGAGCAGTTCTTC. This sequence encodes CASSPSAGGSGEQFF. The full variable domain, rest sourced from reference TRBV19 and TRBJ2-1, is DGGITQSPKYLFRKEGQNVTLSCEQNLNHDAMYWYRQDPGQGLRLIYYSQIVNDFQKGDIAEGYSVSREKKESFPLTVTSAQKNPTAFYLCASSPSAGGSGEQFFGPGTRLTVL.

The CDR3 spells CASSVGDTDTQYF. The DNA of the CDR3 is TGTGCCAGCAGCGTAGGGGACACAGATACGCAGTATTTT. The chain employs TRBV9 and TRBJ2-3; D is undetermined. The CDR3 is 13 amino acids. Germline CDR1 and CDR2: SGDLS and YYNGEE. V lost 0 bases, J lost 2 bases, and 4 bases lay in between.

V and J are TRBV19 and TRBJ2-7, with 10 nucleotides matching TRBD2. Germline CDR1 is LNHDA and CDR2 is SQIVND (reference sequence). There are 16 residues in the CDR3. V lost 5 bases, J lost 0 bases, and 7 bases stayed unmatched. The CDR3 DNA sequence: TGTGCCAGTAGTTTGGGGACTAGCGCCAGCTCCTACGAGCAGTACTTC. Encoded protein: CASSLGTSASSYEQYF.

This clone appeared a few times. The J gene is TRBJ1-2, the V gene TRBV2; perhaps TRBD1 as D (6 bases). Per germline, CDR1 SNHLY and CDR2 FYNNEI. CDR3 size: 13 residues. V was trimmed by 3 bases and J by 4 bases, leaving 9 bases between them. The CDR3 DNA reads TGTGCCAGCAGTGACAGGGGACCCTATGGCTACACCTTC. Residues: CASSDRGPYGYTF. Full variable domain (remainder filled in from reference TRBV2 and TRBJ1-2): EPEVTQTPSHQVTQMGQEVILRCVPISNHLYFYWYRQILGQKVEFLVSFYNNEISEKSEIFDDQFSVERPDGSNFTLKIRSTKLEDSAMYFCASSDRGPYGYTFGSGTRLTVV.

The chain combines TRBV6-1 with TRBJ2-1; 7 nucleotides line up with TRBD1. The CDR3 consists of 13 residues. The trim removed 7 bases at V and 9 bases at J, leaving 9 bases unmatched. Germline assignment: CDR1 MNHNS and CDR2 SASEGT. CDR3 DNA: TGTGCCAGCACCTGGACAGGTACGGTTGAGCAGTTCTTC. Translation: CASTWTGTVEQFF.

This clone was observed once. The V call is TRBV27, the J call TRBJ2-7; D is unresolved. Trimming took 0 bases from V and 2 from J, leaving 8 bases between them. Per the germline V gene, CDR1 is MNHEY and CDR2 is SMNVEV (reference sequence). This CDR3 comprises 14 residues. DNA for the CDR3: TGTGCCAGCAGTTTATCAGGGCGGACCTACGAGCAGTACTTC. It is translated as CASSLSGRTYEQYF.

The CDR3 sequence: CASSIVSGGSNQPQHF. CDR3 in DNA: TGTGCCAGTAGTATAGTGAGTGGCGGCAGCAATCAGCCCCAGCATTTT. The gene calls are TRBV19 and TRBJ1-5; D is uncertain. This CDR3 has 16 amino acids. Germline CDR1 LNHDA, CDR2 SQIVND (reference sequence). V lost 1 base to trimming and J lost 1 base, with 11 bases between them.

This chain joins TRBV7-8 and TRBJ1-2; 9 nucleotides agree with TRBD1. Unmatched junction bases numbered 5, after V lost 5 bases and J lost 7 bases. The germline CDR1 and CDR2 sequences are SGHVS and FQNEAQ. This CDR3 is built from 13 residues. CDR3 nucleotide sequence: TGTGCCAGCAGCGGTGACAGGGGGAGTGGCTACACCTTC. As protein: CASSGDRGSGYTF.

As concerns this clone: Additional DNA sequences in this sample encode the identical CDR3. The CDR3 spells CASSLGLAGTGELFF. CDR3 nucleotide sequence: TGTGCCAGCAGCTTGGGGCTAGCGGGCACCGGGGAGCTGTTTTTT. The chain couples TRBV5-6 to TRBJ2-2; 8 nucleotides line up with TRBD2. The germline V gene has CDR1 SGHDT and CDR2 YYEEEE. This CDR3 is built from 15 residues. Trimming removed 0 bases from V and 4 bases from J; junction bases left unmatched: 2. The entire variable domain, with the rest obtained from reference TRBV5-6 and TRBJ2-2, is as follows: DAGVTQSPTHLIKTRGQQVTLRCSPKSGHDTVSWYQQALGQGPQFIFQYYEEEERQRGNFPDRFSGHQFPNYSSELNVNALLLGDSALYLCASSLGLAGTGELFFGEGSRLTVL.

This chain uses TRBV9 with TRBJ1-2, with D tentatively TRBD1 (5 bases). Trimming pared 0 bases from V and 7 bases from J, leaving 13 bases between. This CDR3 contains 14 residues. Germline CDR1 SGDLS, CDR2 YYNGEE. CDR3 in DNA: TGTGCCAGCAGCGTAGGACAGTATACCCGTGGCTACACCTTC. It encodes CASSVGQYTRGYTF.

This chain joins TRBV4-2 and TRBJ2-1; TRBD2 matches 7 bases. Germline V lookup: CDR1 LGHNA, CDR2 YNFKEQ. Trimming removed 1 base from V and 3 bases from J; junction bases left unmatched: 6. The CDR3 covers 16 residues. In DNA form, the CDR3 reads TGTGCCAGCAGCCAAGCCGCACTAGCGAACTACAATGAGCAGTTCTTC. Protein: CASSQAALANYNEQFF.

This rearrangement joins TRBV7-8 to TRBJ2-4; the D gene could be TRBD1 or TRBD2 (6 bases each). The length of the CDR3 is 16 residues. Germline V gene sequence: CDR1 SGHVS, CDR2 FQNEAQ. The V end lost 1 base, the J end lost 6 bases, and 16 bases lay between the germline ends. The CDR3 DNA reads TGTGCCAGCAGCTTAGATCAGGGGACTGGCGCAAACATTCAGTACTTC. Its translation is CASSLDQGTGANIQYF.

The table lists this clone with a count of one. The rearrangement uses TRBV7-9 and TRBJ1-2, with TRBD1 matching 8 bases. This CDR3 has 13 residues. CDR1 is SEHNR and CDR2 is FQNEAQ in the germline V gene (reference sequence). Unmatched junction bases numbered 7, after V lost 5 bases and J lost 8 bases. The CDR3 DNA follows: TGTGCCAGCAGCCCCCAGGGGGCGCAGGGCTACACCTTC. It translates to CASSPQGAQGYTF.

The chain combines TRBV28 with TRBJ2-7, with a weak D call TRBD2 (6 bases). This CDR3 is built from 14 residues. V was cut by 7 bases and J by 1 base, with 14 bases left in between. Germline V gene lookup returns CDR1 MDHEN and CDR2 SYDVKM. As DNA, the CDR3 is TGTGCCAGCACCGCTGGAGGGCATTCCTACGAGCAGTACTTC. Amino acid sequence: CASTAGGHSYEQYF.

This chain connects TRBV6-1 to TRBJ1-2; no reliable D call. The CDR3 consists of 12 residues. Looked up from germline, CDR1 is MNHNS and CDR2 is SASEGT. The ends were cut back, 5 bases at V and 2 bases at J, with 6 bases in the middle. CDR3 sequence reads: CASSPGNYGYTF. Written as DNA, the CDR3 is TGTGCCAGCAGTCCCGGGAACTATGGCTACACCTTC.

This clone was observed a single time. The rearrangement links TRBV13 to TRBJ2-7; 10 positions match TRBD1. The CDR3 sequence is 15 residues long. Germline CDR1 is PRHDT and CDR2 is FYEKMQ (reference sequence). Trimming removed 5 bases from V and 6 bases from J; junction bases left unmatched: 10. In DNA form, the CDR3 reads TGTGCCAGCAGCACTCAGGACAGGGGGTTTCGCGAGCAGTACTTC. Its translation is CASSTQDRGFREQYF.

The V gene is TRBV30, the J gene TRBJ1-4; 7 bases match TRBD1. With V trimmed by 6 bases and J by 0 bases, 4 bases remained unmatched. The CDR3 length is 14 residues. The germline gives CDR1 GTSNPN, CDR2 SVGIG (reference sequence). The CDR3 reads CACNRGPTNEKLFF. The CDR3 DNA follows: TGTGCCTGCAACAGGGGCCCAACTAATGAAAAACTGTTTTTT.

The chain links TRBV6-5 to TRBJ1-2; the D gene is possibly TRBD1 (6 bases). Germline V gene data show CDR1 as MNHEY and CDR2 as SVGAGI. V lost 4 bases and J 4 bases, leaving 16 bases between the germline ends. This CDR3 spans 15 amino acids. The DNA for the CDR3 is TGTGCCAGCAGTTCAATGGGGGGCTCTGGCTATGGCTACACCTTC. It yields the protein CASSSMGGSGYGYTF.

In its sample, this clone was seen once. The V gene is TRBV19, the J gene TRBJ1-3, with D perhaps matching TRBD1 (6 bases). The CDR3 is made up of 15 amino acids. The V end lost 3 bases, the J end lost 3 bases, and 12 bases lay between the germline ends. Germline V lookup: CDR1 LNHDA, CDR2 SQIVND (reference sequence). This CDR3 is CASSIKARGGNTIYF. As DNA, the CDR3 is TGTGCCAGTAGTATTAAGGCCAGGGGTGGAAACACCATATATTTT. Filled out from reference TRBV19 and TRBJ1-3, the complete variable domain reads DGGITQSPKYLFRKEGQNVTLSCEQNLNHDAMYWYRQDPGQGLRLIYYSQIVNDFQKGDIAEGYSVSREKKESFPLTVTSAQKNPTAFYLCASSIKARGGNTIYFGEGSWLTVV.